This entry features one T cell receptor (beta chain) sequence. The antigen is not known. Profiling relied on immunoSEQ multiplex PCR, and the TCRdb table lists in-frame clones only, not all of them. The sample records around 140,000 clones, about nine tenths being singletons. The CDR3 has 15 amino acids. Germline CDR1 LGHDT, CDR2 YNNKEL (reference sequence). Deletions cut 8 bases from V and 2 bases from J, with 18 bases between. These data originate in a study of T cell responses to AZD1222 COVID-19 vaccine. Study-wide points: Donors were largely white British and mainly female; clonal diversity was possibly underestimated. Among vaccine-associated CD4 TCRs, coverage spanned spike, with dominance at 160-218 and 743-854. Scientists sampled the repertoires only once the peak T cell response had passed.

Specimen: peripheral blood, collected on day 0 of AZD1222 vaccination. The chain has TRBV3-1 (or the pseudogene TRBV3-2) and TRBJ1-2, with no clear D. This sequence was found in an adult in good health. The CDR3 DNA reads as TGTGCCAGCTATTTCTTCGGAGAGCCAAACTATGGCTACACCTTC. Protein sequence: CASYFFGEPNYGYTF.